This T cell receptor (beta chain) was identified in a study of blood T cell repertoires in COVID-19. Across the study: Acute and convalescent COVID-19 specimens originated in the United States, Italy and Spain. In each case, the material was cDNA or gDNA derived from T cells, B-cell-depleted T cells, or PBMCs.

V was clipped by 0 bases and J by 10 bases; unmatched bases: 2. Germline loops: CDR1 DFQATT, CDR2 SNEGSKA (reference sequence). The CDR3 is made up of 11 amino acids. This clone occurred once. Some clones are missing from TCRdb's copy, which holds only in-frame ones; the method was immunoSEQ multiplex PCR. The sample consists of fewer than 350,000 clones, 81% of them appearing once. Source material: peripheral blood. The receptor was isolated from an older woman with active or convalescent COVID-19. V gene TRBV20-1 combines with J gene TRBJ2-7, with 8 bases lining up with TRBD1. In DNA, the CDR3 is TGCAGTGCTAGAGATGGACAGGGTCAGTACTTC. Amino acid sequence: CSARDGQGQYF.